The sample holds many counts of the clone carrying this TCR beta chain. What it recognizes is unknown. With molecular barcodes, quantitative 5'-RACE was used to make the TCR beta libraries. TCRdb itself ran the 5' RACE reads through MiXCR, one entry per CDR3 protein. The sample holds about 140,000 distinct CDR3 sequences; 6.5% to 8.5% are singletons and the top ten take 7.3%. This specimen comes from a study of CD8 T cells in ankylosing spondylitis. Study results and caveats: Reportedly, matched ankylosing spondylitis synovial fluid was significantly enriched for disease-linked clones.

The CDR3 length is 15 residues. Trimming shortened V by 5 bases and J by 2 bases, and 15 bases separated the two germline ends. The germline V gene has CDR1 MNHNS and CDR2 SASEGT. The rearrangement uses TRBV6-1 and TRBJ1-1; D may be TRBD1 (6 bases). Sample: synovial fluid, either unsorted or a sorted T cell fraction (not recorded which). This clonotype was obtained from a male donor with ankylosing spondylitis. DNA for the CDR3: TGTGCCAGCAGTAGCGCCCGGGGGCGCAACACTGAAGCTTTCTTT. It is translated as CASSSARGRNTEAFF.